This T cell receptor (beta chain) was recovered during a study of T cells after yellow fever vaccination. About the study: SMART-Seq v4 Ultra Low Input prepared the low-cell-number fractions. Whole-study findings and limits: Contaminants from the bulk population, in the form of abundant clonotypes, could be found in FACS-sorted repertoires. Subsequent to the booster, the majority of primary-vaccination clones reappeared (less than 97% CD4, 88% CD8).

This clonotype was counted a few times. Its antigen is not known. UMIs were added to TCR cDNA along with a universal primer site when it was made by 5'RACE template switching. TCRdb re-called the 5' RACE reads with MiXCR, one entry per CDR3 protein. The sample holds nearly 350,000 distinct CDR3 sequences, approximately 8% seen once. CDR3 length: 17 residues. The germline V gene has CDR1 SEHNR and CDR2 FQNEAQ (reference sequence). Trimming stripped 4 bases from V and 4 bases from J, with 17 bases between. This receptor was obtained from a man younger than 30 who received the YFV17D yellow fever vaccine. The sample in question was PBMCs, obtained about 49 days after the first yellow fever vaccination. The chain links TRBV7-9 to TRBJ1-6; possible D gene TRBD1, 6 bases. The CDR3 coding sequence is TGTGCCAGCAGCTACCTAGGACAGAAAACTTATAATTCACCCCTCCACTTT. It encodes CASSYLGQKTYNSPLHF.